This T cell receptor beta chain was sequenced during a study of cytomegalovirus exposure and HLA in healthy donors. The PCR employed 60 Vbeta primers together with 13 Jbeta primers. Assay used: immunoSEQ multiplex PCR; TCRdb lists only in-frame clones, some missing. In the table there are 140,000 to 150,000 clones, roughly three quarters of which are singletons. After removal of 6 bases from V and 0 bases from J, the junction contained 7 bases not matched to a gene. The CDR3 extends over 16 amino acids. The germline V gene encodes CDR1 MDHEN and CDR2 SYDVKM. Sequencing was carried out using PBMCs. The chain joins TRBV28 to TRBJ2-2; 7 nucleotides match TRBD1. The receptor was derived from a female donor in good health and CMV-seronegative. CDR3: CASSPGGVPNTGELFF. The DNA for the CDR3 is TGTGCCAGCAGCCCAGGGGGAGTCCCGAACACCGGGGAGCTGTTTTTT.